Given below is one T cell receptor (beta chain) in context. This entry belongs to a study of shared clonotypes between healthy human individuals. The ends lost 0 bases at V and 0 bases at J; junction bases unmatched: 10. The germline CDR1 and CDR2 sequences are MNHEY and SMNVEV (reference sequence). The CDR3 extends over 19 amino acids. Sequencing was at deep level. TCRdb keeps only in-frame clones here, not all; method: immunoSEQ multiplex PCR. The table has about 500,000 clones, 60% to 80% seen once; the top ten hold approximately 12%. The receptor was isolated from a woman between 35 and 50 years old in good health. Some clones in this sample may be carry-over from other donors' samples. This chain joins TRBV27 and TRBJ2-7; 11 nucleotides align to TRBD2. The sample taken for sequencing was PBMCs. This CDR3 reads CASSLSRGTSGSLSYEQYF. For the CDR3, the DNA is TGTGCCAGCAGTTTATCCCGGGGGACTAGCGGTTCCCTCTCCTACGAGCAGTACTTC.